This T cell receptor beta chain is from a study of T cells in Graves' hyperthyroidism and ophthalmopathy. Diagnosing involved the use of clinical symptoms, serum thyroxine and TRAb, thyroid ultrasound and orbital computed tomography. TCR beta CDR3 region amplification was performed from RNA transcripts. The study used the HTBI primer set for a first-round RT-PCR of the TCR CDR3. TCRdb reprocessed the multiplex PCR reads via MiXCR and lists one record per CDR3 protein. The table lists fewer than 600,000 distinct CDR3 sequences, around 14% of them singletons. Germline V lookup: CDR1 MNHNS, CDR2 SASEGT. The CDR3 totals 14 residues. Trimming removed 6 bases from V and 4 bases from J, with 16 bases in between. Many counts were recorded for this clonotype.

The sample consisted of blood. This sequence joins TRBV6-1 and TRBJ2-7; TRBD1 might be the D (6 bases). The source is a woman between 18 and 29 years old with Graves' hyperthyroidism. The CDR3, as DNA: TGTGCCAGCAGGCAACCACAGGGTCGATACGAGCAGTACGTC. Its translation: CASRQPQGRYEQYV.